The rows below give T cell receptor beta chains drawn from one sample of a study of cytomegalovirus exposure and HLA in healthy donors. Some clones are missing from TCRdb's copy, which holds only in-frame ones; the method was immunoSEQ multiplex PCR. The sample yields fewer than 200,000 clones, approximately 70% seen once. Sample: PBMCs. Source of these receptors: a man between 35 and 55 years old in good health and CMV-seropositive. The CDR3 runs from the conserved cysteine through the conserved F or W. The D gene is left open where the match is weak. Clone size appears in some rows only: once, few, many, or a class for an expanded clone.

j_call,d_call,clone_size,v_call,cdr3_nt,cdr3_aa
TRBJ2-3,-,-,TRBV5-1,TGCGCCAGCAGCTTGGAACAGATTATTCATACGCAGTATTTT,CASSLEQIIHTQYF
TRBJ2-2,TRBD2,-,TRBV7-8,TGTGCCAGCAGCTCCCGACTAGCCGCGAACACCGGGGAGCTGTTTTTT,CASSSRLAANTGELFF
TRBJ2-7,-,-,TRBV7-2,TGTGCCAGCAGCTTAGTGGGACAAAGCTCCTACGAGCAGTACTTC,CASSLVGQSSYEQYF
TRBJ1-3,-,-,TRBV18,TGTGCCAGCTCACCGTCGGCTGGGCCTGGAAACACCATATATTTT,CASSPSAGPGNTIYF
TRBJ1-2,-,-,TRBV19,TGTGCCAGTAGTAAAGTCGGGGGAAACTATGGCTACACCTTC,CASSKVGGNYGYTF
TRBJ2-5,TRBD2,few,TRBV5-6,TGTGCCAGCAGCTTTGGTAGCGGGGCCCGCCAAGAGACCCAGTACTTC,CASSFGSGARQETQYF
TRBJ2-5,TRBD2,-,TRBV4-3,TGCGCCAGCAGCCACCTCACCGGGACTAGCGGGGGGACCCAGTACTTC,CASSHLTGTSGGTQYF
TRBJ1-5,-,-,TRBV6-1,TGTGCCAGCAGTGAAGCGTTACGGACTGATTATAGCAATCAGCCCCAGCATTTT,CASSEALRTDYSNQPQHF
TRBJ2-3,-,-,TRBV7-2,TGTGCCAGCAGCTTGAGCGAGAGAGATACGCAGTATTTT,CASSLSERDTQYF
TRBJ2-7,TRBD1,-,TRBV6-1,TGTGCCAGCAGTGCCCGACAGGGGGTTGACGAGCAGTACTTC,CASSARQGVDEQYF